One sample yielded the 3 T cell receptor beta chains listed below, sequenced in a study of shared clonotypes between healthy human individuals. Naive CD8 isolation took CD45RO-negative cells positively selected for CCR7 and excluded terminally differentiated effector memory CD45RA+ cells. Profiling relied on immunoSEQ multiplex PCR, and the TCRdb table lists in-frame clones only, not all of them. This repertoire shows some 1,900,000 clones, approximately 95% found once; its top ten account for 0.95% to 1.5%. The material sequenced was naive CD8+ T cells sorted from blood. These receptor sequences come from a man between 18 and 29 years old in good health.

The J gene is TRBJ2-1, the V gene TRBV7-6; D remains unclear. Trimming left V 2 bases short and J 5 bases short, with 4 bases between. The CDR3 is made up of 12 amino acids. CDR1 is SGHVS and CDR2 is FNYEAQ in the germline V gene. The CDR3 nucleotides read TGTGCCAGCAGCTTAAGTCACAATGAGCAGTTCTTC. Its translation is CASSLSHNEQFF.

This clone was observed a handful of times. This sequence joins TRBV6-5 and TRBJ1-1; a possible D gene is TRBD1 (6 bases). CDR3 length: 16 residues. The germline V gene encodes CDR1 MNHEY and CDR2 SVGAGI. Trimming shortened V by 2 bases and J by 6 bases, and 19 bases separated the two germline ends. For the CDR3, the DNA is TGTGCCAGCAGTTACGGTCCAACAGGGATGCTATCTGAAGCTTTCTTT. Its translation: CASSYGPTGMLSEAFF.

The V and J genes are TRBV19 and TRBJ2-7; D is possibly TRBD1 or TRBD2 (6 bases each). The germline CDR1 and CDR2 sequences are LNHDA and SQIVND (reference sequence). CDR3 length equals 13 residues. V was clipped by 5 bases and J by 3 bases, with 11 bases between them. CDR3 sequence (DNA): TGTGCCAGTAGTGCGGCGGGACACTACGAGCAGTACTTC. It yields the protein CASSAAGHYEQYF.